The sequence of this TCR beta chain was determined in a study of a mutant IDH1 vaccine in newly diagnosed glioma. In the study overall: The initiation of vaccination occurred 4-6 weeks after radiotherapy alone, or with temozolomide cycles.

Time point reported: week 35, safety follow-up. In the vaccine, a single dose held 300 ug of the mutant IDH1 20-mer peptide, along with topical imiquimod. Produced via immunoSEQ multiplex PCR; TCRdb's table is partial and in-frame only. The sample holds roughly 38,000 clones, approximately 92% seen once. In the case of this clone: Antigen specificity is unknown.

The sample here was PBMCs, taken from a glioma patient whose treatment included an IDH1 peptide vaccine. This TCR was recovered from a man aged 40-50 years with glioma.

The CDR3 here is CASSRNRQGATNEKLFF. The CDR3 coding sequence is TGTGCCAGCAGTCGAAATCGACAGGGTGCAACTAATGAAAAACTGTTTTTT. V gene TRBV28 combines with J gene TRBJ1-4, with TRBD1 matching 7 bases. The CDR3 is 17 residues long. The trim removed 5 bases at V and 0 bases at J, leaving 9 bases unmatched. CDR1 and CDR2 (germline): MDHEN, SYDVKM.